This T cell receptor beta chain was captured in a study of T-cell reconstitution after alpha-beta-depleted transplantation in children. This CDR3 spans 14 amino acids. V was shortened by 0 bases and J by 2 bases, with 7 bases between the two germline ends. The authors prepared the TCRbeta library with unique molecular identifiers. TCRdb passed the PCR reads through MiXCR, listing each CDR3 protein once. This repertoire shows about 980,000 distinct CDR3 sequences, around 30% found once; its top ten account for about 28%. This clonotype was detected only a few times. Its cognate antigen is unknown. Study observations and caveats: Newly made T cells mostly supplied T-cell counts and diversity one year after transplant.

This chain uses TRBV12-3 or TRBV12-4 with TRBJ1-1; D ambiguous. This receptor was obtained from a boy less than two years old who had a stem cell transplant for SCID, so the T cells may come from the graft donor. The material was PBMCs, mostly from graft donor cells, obtained 360 days after TCRalphabeta/CD19-depleted stem cell transplant. The CDR3 sequence is CASSLASHNTEAFF. The CDR3 DNA is TGTGCCAGCAGTTTAGCGTCGCATAACACTGAAGCTTTCTTT.